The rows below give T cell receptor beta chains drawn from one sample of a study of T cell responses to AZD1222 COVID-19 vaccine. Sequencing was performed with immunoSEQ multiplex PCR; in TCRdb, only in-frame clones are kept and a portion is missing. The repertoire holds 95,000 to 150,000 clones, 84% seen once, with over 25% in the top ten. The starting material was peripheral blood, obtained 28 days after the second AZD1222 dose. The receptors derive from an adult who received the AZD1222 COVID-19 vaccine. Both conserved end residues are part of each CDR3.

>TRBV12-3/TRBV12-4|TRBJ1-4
CASTLSSEKLFF
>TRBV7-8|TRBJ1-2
CASRGTAGGYTF
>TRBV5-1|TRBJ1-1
CASSLGTGGTEAFF
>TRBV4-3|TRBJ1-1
CASSQGPGRTEAFF
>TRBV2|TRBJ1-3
CASSEAATPHGNTIYF
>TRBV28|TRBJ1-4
CASNPPGTGQKLFF
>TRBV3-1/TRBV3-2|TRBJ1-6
CASSPGGRVDNSPLHF
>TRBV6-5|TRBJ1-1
CASSYRGGGAFF
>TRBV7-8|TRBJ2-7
CASSFPGQGGYEQYF
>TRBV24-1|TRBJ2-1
CATSDFGQGGKLEQFF
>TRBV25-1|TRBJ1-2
CASRRDTTGGGYTF
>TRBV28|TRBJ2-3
CASSLIKRGSDTQYF
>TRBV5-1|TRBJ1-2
CASSLFSDGDYGYTF
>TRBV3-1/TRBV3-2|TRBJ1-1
CASSHTVNTEAFF